These 30 T cell receptor beta chains share one sample of origin, sequenced in a study of cytomegalovirus exposure and HLA in healthy donors. Use of 60 Vbeta and 13 Jbeta primers characterized the PCR. Using immunoSEQ multiplex PCR, the repertoire was profiled, and TCRdb retains in-frame clones only, with some absent. The repertoire holds 200,000 or so clones, with around 83% as singletons. Material for sequencing was PBMCs. Receptor source: a woman aged 50 to 60 in good health and CMV-seropositive.

This clone came up a few times. CDR3 in DNA: TGTGCCAGCAGAGAGCTAGGGGCTGGAAATGGCTACACCTTC. It encodes CASRELGAGNGYTF. The chain employs TRBV2 and TRBJ1-2, with TRBD1 as a possible D gene (5 bases). The germline V gene encodes CDR1 SNHLY and CDR2 FYNNEI. The ends were cut back, 6 bases at V and 6 bases at J, with 17 bases in the middle. The CDR3 spans 14 residues.

The chain links TRBV19 to TRBJ2-7; a weak D match, TRBD2 (7 bases). Trimming pared 7 bases from V and 6 bases from J, leaving 16 bases between. CDR3 size: 13 residues. CDR1 is LNHDA and CDR2 is SQIVND in the germline V gene (reference sequence). CDR3 nucleotide sequence: TGTGCCAGTAATCCCGGCGGGGGCGGCGAGCAGTACTTC. Translating it yields CASNPGGGGEQYF.

With regard to this clone: The conserved phenylalanine or tryptophan is not found at the CDR3 terminus, so this likely reflects a read error. It is unclear where the CDR3 begins or ends on the DNA, so no DNA is shown, and the CDR3 is as TCRdb lists it. The chain couples TRBV20-1 to TRBJ1-2; the D segment call TRBD1 is taken from the table without a DNA check. The CDR3 numbers 11 amino acids, ends counted. Looked up from germline, CDR1 is DFQATT and CDR2 is SNEGSKA (reference sequence). The CDR3 sequence is CSAIGGRRPIP.

CDR3 in amino acids: CASSPTTGGWNEQFF. The CDR3 bases are TGTGCCAGCTCACCAACGACAGGGGGCTGGAATGAGCAGTTCTTC. The chain employs TRBV18 and TRBJ2-1; 10 bases map to TRBD1. The trim removed 2 bases at V and 7 bases at J, leaving 5 bases unmatched. The CDR3 contains 15 residues. CDR1 is KGHSH, CDR2 LQKENI, per germline.

This chain connects TRBV6-1 to TRBJ2-1, with 8 bases fitting TRBD2. The germline V gene has CDR1 MNHNS and CDR2 SASEGT. Unmatched junction bases numbered 5, after V lost 5 bases and J lost 8 bases. The CDR3 spans 13 residues. The DNA of the CDR3 is TGTGCCAGCAGTCAGGGACTAGTAGATGAGCAGTTCTTC. The encoded protein is CASSQGLVDEQFF.

V usage is TRBV29-1 and J usage is TRBJ2-5; 10 positions agree with TRBD2. The V segment lost 5 bases and the J segment 9 bases; nucleotides outside the gene matches: 12. The CDR3 has 14 residues. Germline-derived CDR1 and CDR2 are SQVTM and ANQGSEA. In DNA form, the CDR3 reads TGCAGCGTTTGGACTAGCGGCCCGCATGGGGCCCAGTACTTC. It translates to CSVWTSGPHGAQYF.

This rearrangement joins TRBV13 to TRBJ2-5; 8 nucleotides match TRBD1. Germline V gene lookup returns CDR1 PRHDT and CDR2 FYEKMQ (reference sequence). The V gene end was trimmed by 4 bases and the J gene end by 5 bases; junction bases not matched to a gene: 9. The length of the CDR3 is 15 residues. The CDR3 bases are TGTGCCAGCAGCTCAACGGGACAGGAGGAGGAGACCCAGTACTTC. It translates to CASSSTGQEEETQYF. The whole variable domain, filled in from reference TRBV13 and TRBJ2-5, reads AAGVIQSPRHLIKEKRETATLKCYPIPRHDTVYWYQQGPGQDPQFLISFYEKMQSDKGSIPDRFSAQQFSDYHSELNMSSLELGDSALYFCASSSTGQEEETQYFGPGTRLLVL.

The rearrangement joins TRBV10-3 to TRBJ2-7; 10 nucleotides agree with TRBD1. V trimming: 6 bases; J trimming: 9 bases; junction bases outside the gene matches: 11. This CDR3 has 14 residues. CDR1 and CDR2 (germline): ENHRY, SYGVKD. CDR3 sequence reads: CAISGQGDALGQYF. The CDR3 DNA reads as TGTGCCATCAGCGGACAGGGGGACGCTCTGGGGCAGTACTTC.

The chain uses TRBV5-4 and TRBJ1-2, with 8 positions matching TRBD1. This CDR3 spans 15 amino acids. The germline V gene encodes CDR1 SGHNT and CDR2 YYREEE (reference sequence). The V and J ends lost 5 bases and 8 bases, in that order; junction bases with no gene match: 14. The CDR3 spells CASSPRTGPTAGYTF. DNA for the CDR3: TGTGCCAGCAGTCCCCGGACAGGGCCCACTGCGGGCTACACCTTC.

This clone was seen once. The chain has TRBV10-1 and TRBJ2-3, with 15 bases that match TRBD2. V lost 6 bases to trimming and J lost 7 bases; unmatched junction nucleotides: 5. The CDR3 is 15 amino acids. CDR1 and CDR2 (germline): WNHNN, SYGVQD (reference sequence). The CDR3 reads CASSDGLAGGYTQYF. The DNA of the CDR3 is TGCGCCAGCAGCGACGGACTAGCGGGAGGGTATACGCAGTATTTT.

This clone was observed a few times. The chain couples TRBV7-9 to TRBJ1-2; TRBD1 aligns across 10 bases. Trimming took 8 bases from V and 4 from J; bases not matched to a gene: 10. The CDR3 loop spans 15 amino acids. Germline V gene sequence: CDR1 SEHNR, CDR2 FQNEAQ (reference sequence). The CDR3 loop is CASSPGQGDVYGYTF. The CDR3 nucleotides are TGTGCCAGCTCTCCCGGACAGGGGGACGTCTATGGCTACACCTTC.

A remark on this clone: The identical CDR3 is also encoded by other nucleotide sequences in the sample. J is TRBJ2-2 and V is TRBV7-9; maybe TRBD1 (5 bases). V was pared by 1 base and J by 0 bases, with 6 bases between. There are 15 residues in the CDR3. Germline V lookup: CDR1 SEHNR, CDR2 FQNEAQ (reference sequence). The CDR3 loop reads CASSLGGPNTGELFF. In nucleotides, the CDR3 is TGTGCCAGCAGCTTAGGGGGCCCGAACACCGGGGAGCTGTTTTTT.

The genes are TRBV11-2 and TRBJ1-1; possibly TRBD1 for D (5 bases). Trimming removed 3 bases at V and 3 bases at J, with 8 bases between. Germline assignment: CDR1 SGHAT and CDR2 FQNNGV. The CDR3 length is 13 residues. The CDR3 DNA reads TGTGCCAGCAGCTTTCAGACAGACACTGAAGCTTTCTTT. As protein: CASSFQTDTEAFF.

There are a few counts of this clone. The chain recombines TRBV5-4 with TRBJ2-3; 14 nucleotides line up with TRBD2. The length of the CDR3 is 17 residues. Trimming removed 0 bases from V and 3 bases from J; junction bases left unmatched: 3. CDR1 SGHNT and CDR2 YYREEE come from the germline V gene (reference sequence). For the CDR3, the DNA is TGTGCCAGCAGCTTGGGACTAGCGGGAGGGCAGACAGATACGCAGTATTTT. Protein product: CASSLGLAGGQTDTQYF.

The chain uses TRBV11-3 and TRBJ2-1; 7 bases map to TRBD2. The J segment lost 9 bases and the V segment lost 5 bases, leaving 4 bases of the junction unmatched. From germline, CDR1 is SGHNT and CDR2 YENEEA. The CDR3 covers 12 residues. This chain's CDR3 is CASSDPGGEQFF. CDR3 bases: TGTGCCAGCAGCGATCCGGGAGGTGAGCAGTTCTTC.

The V call is TRBV29-1, the J call TRBJ2-2; 7 bases match TRBD1. This CDR3 is built from 14 residues. Germline CDR1 is SQVTM and CDR2 is ANQGSEA. V lost 4 bases, J lost 1 base, and 3 bases stayed unmatched. The CDR3 reads CSVVRQGNTGELFF. The CDR3 coding sequence is TGCAGCGTTGTCAGACAGGGGAACACCGGGGAGCTGTTTTTT.

This chain uses TRBV27 with TRBJ2-2; weak D call: TRBD1 (5 bases). CDR3 length: 13 residues. Trimming left V 6 bases short and J 5 bases short, with 10 bases between. CDR1 MNHEY and CDR2 SMNVEV come from the germline V gene (reference sequence). CDR3 loop: CASSPTETGELFF. Here the CDR3 DNA reads TGTGCCAGCAGCCCGACAGAGACCGGGGAGCTGTTTTTT.

The V call is TRBV6-6, the J call TRBJ1-2; no clear D. The germline V gene encodes CDR1 MNHNY and CDR2 SVGAGI (reference sequence). This CDR3 is built from 14 residues. V was clipped by 0 bases and J by 2 bases, with 7 bases between them. The CDR3 sequence is CASSYSPGNYGYTF. The DNA for the CDR3 is TGTGCCAGCAGTTACTCGCCAGGCAACTATGGCTACACCTTC.

This rearrangement joins TRBV7-9 to TRBJ1-3, with 9 nucleotides matching TRBD1. CDR3 length: 17 amino acids. The junction had 7 bases not matched to a gene; V was cut back by 1 base and J by 3 bases. Germline V gene data show CDR1 as SEHNR and CDR2 as FQNEAQ (reference sequence). The CDR3 spells CASSLDLTGGIGNTIYF. CDR3 DNA sequence: TGTGCCAGCAGCTTAGACCTAACAGGGGGCATTGGAAACACCATATATTTT.

The chain has TRBV2 and TRBJ2-2; the D is unclear. Trimming stripped 0 bases from V and 5 bases from J, with 16 bases between. CDR3 size: 17 residues. CDR1 and CDR2 (germline): SNHLY, FYNNEI. The CDR3 DNA reads TGTGCCAGCAGTGAAGCAGGTACCGGGTTGCGGACCGGGGAGCTGTTTTTT. This sequence encodes CASSEAGTGLRTGELFF.

This rearrangement joins TRBV7-8 to TRBJ2-7; 9 bases fit TRBD2. The CDR3 loop spans 15 amino acids. Per germline, CDR1 SGHVS and CDR2 FQNEAQ. J lost 2 bases, V lost 1 base, and 3 bases had no gene match. DNA of the CDR3: TGTGCCAGCAGCTTAGGAGGGACTAGCCCCTACGAGCAGTACTTC. Its translation: CASSLGGTSPYEQYF.

This sequence joins TRBV5-1 and TRBJ2-1; D may be TRBD2 (6 bases). The germline V gene has CDR1 SGHRS and CDR2 YFSETQ. Trimming cost V 3 bases and J 1 base, with 11 bases left between them. The CDR3 extends over 15 amino acids. The CDR3 coding sequence is TGCGCCAGCAGCTATGGACTAAATTCCTACAATGAGCAGTTCTTC. Translated, it gives CASSYGLNSYNEQFF.

The chain employs TRBV7-2 and TRBJ1-5, with 11 bases aligning to TRBD1. The CDR3 spans 19 residues. Germline V gives CDR1 SGHTA, CDR2 FQGNSA. Trimming took 5 bases from V and 0 from J; bases not matched to a gene: 12. CDR3 DNA sequence: TGTGCCAGCAGCCCCGGTGGACAGGGGGCCCGTTATAGCAATCAGCCCCAGCATTTT. Protein product: CASSPGGQGARYSNQPQHF.

The chain couples TRBV7-8 to TRBJ1-5; D may be TRBD1 (6 bases). This CDR3 has 14 amino acids. Trimming cost V 5 bases and J 4 bases, with 12 bases left between them. Germline V gene lookup returns CDR1 SGHVS and CDR2 FQNEAQ. The CDR3 is CASSQARGNQPQHF. The CDR3 DNA reads TGTGCCAGCAGCCAGGCCAGGGGAAATCAGCCCCAGCATTTT. The full variable domain, completed using reference TRBV7-8 and TRBJ1-5, is GAGVSQSPRYKVAKRGQDVALRCDPISGHVSLFWYQQALGQGPEFLTYFQNEAQLDKSGLPSDRFFAERPEGSVSTLKIQRTQQEDSAVYLCASSQARGNQPQHFGDGTRLSIL.

The chain employs TRBV5-4 and TRBJ1-1, with D possibly matching TRBD1 (5 bases). V was cut by 4 bases and J by 0 bases, with 13 bases left in between. This CDR3 spans 15 amino acids. Germline CDR1 is SGHNT and CDR2 is YYREEE (reference sequence). CDR3 in amino acids: CASSPAGGLNTEAFF. CDR3 DNA: TGTGCCAGCAGCCCGGCGGGGGGTCTGAACACTGAAGCTTTCTTT.

The chain links TRBV5-4 to TRBJ2-1; D is possibly TRBD2 (5 bases). V was clipped by 2 bases and J by 6 bases, with 12 bases between them. This CDR3 comprises 14 residues. Germline CDR1 is SGHNT and CDR2 is YYREEE (reference sequence). The CDR3 bases are TGTGCCAGCAGCTTCTCAAAAGCGGCCAATGAGCAGTTCTTC. This encodes CASSFSKAANEQFF. The whole variable domain, filled in from reference TRBV5-4 and TRBJ2-1, reads ETGVTQSPTHLIKTRGQQVTLRCSSQSGHNTVSWYQQALGQGPQFIFQYYREEENGRGNFPPRFSGLQFPNYSSELNVNALELDDSALYLCASSFSKAANEQFFGPGTRLTVL.

Here the CDR3 DNA reads TGTGCCAGCAGTCTATCGAGAACCTATGGCTACACCTTC. This gives the protein CASSLSRTYGYTF. This chain connects TRBV28 to TRBJ1-2; D gene uncertain. V lost 5 bases to trimming and J lost 4 bases, with 11 bases between them. Germline CDR1 is MDHEN and CDR2 is SYDVKM. The CDR3 totals 13 residues.

The chain employs TRBV10-3 and TRBJ2-7; TRBD2 agrees at 9 bases. The CDR3 has 16 residues. Germline V lookup: CDR1 ENHRY, CDR2 SYGVKD. V lost 7 bases and J lost 0; bases outside the gene matches: 10. The DNA for the CDR3 is TGTGCCATCACCAGCGGTAGTAGCGGGAGCTCCTACGAGCAGTACTTC. Protein product: CAITSGSSGSSYEQYF.

V and J are TRBV10-2 and TRBJ2-5, with 9 bases identical to TRBD1. The J call may be faulty, since TRBJ2-7 better matches the DNA end. The CDR3 loop spans 13 amino acids. Germline assignment: CDR1 WSHSY and CDR2 SAAADI. The CDR3 region has the DNA TGCGCCAGCAGTCCCGACAGGGGGGGCGAGCAGTACTTC. Translation: CASSPDRGGEQYF.

V is TRBV2 and J is TRBJ2-5; TRBD2 matches at 7 bases. CDR3 length equals 17 residues. Germline V CDR1 and CDR2: SNHLY, FYNNEI. Trimming at V came to 6 bases and at J to 11 bases, leaving 24 bases not matched to a gene. The CDR3 loop is CASRNIARQGLAREQYF. DNA of the CDR3: TGTGCCAGCAGAAATATCGCGAGGCAAGGATTAGCGCGGGAGCAGTACTTC.